This entry concerns a single T cell receptor (beta chain). The antigen is unknown. The J segment lost 3 bases and the V segment lost 5 bases, leaving 4 bases of the junction unmatched. Germline CDR1 DFQATT, CDR2 SNEGSKA (reference sequence). CDR3 size: 12 residues. The 5'RACE template-switching step produced TCR cDNA and added a universal primer site and UMIs. TCRdb re-called the 5' RACE reads with MiXCR, one entry per CDR3 protein. This sample has around 360,000 distinct CDR3 sequences; approximately 10% occur once, and the top ten carry roughly 18%. These data originate in a study of T cells after yellow fever vaccination. Study as a whole: Fractions low in cell number were prepared with SMART-Seq v4 Ultra Low Input.

Study results and limitations: Across the CD4 and CD8 compartments, a small share of clonotypes was present in both. Booster sampling recovered most clones from primary vaccination (about 97% CD4, 80% to 90% CD8).

This TCR derives from a man aged 18 to 30 who received the YFV17D yellow fever vaccine. This chain connects TRBV20-1 to TRBJ2-7, with 7 bases that match TRBD1. Sequenced material: PBMCs, taken on the day of the first yellow fever vaccination. The CDR3 reads CSAGQGDYEQYF. In DNA, the CDR3 is TGCAGTGCTGGTCAGGGGGACTACGAGCAGTACTTC.